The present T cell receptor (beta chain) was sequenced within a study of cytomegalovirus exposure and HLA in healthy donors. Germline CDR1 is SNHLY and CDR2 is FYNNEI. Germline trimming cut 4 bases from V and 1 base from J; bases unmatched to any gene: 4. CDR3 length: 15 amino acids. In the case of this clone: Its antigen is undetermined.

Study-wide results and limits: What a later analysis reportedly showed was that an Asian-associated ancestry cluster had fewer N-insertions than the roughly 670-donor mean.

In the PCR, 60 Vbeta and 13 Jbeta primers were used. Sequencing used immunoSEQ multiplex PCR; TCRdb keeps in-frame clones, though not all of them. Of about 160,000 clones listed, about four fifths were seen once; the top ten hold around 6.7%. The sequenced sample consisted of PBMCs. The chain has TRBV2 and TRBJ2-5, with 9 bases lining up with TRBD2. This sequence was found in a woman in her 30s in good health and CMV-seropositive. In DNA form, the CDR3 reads TGTGCCAGCAGTGGTCTAGCGGGGACCCAAGAGACCCAGTACTTC. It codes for CASSGLAGTQETQYF.